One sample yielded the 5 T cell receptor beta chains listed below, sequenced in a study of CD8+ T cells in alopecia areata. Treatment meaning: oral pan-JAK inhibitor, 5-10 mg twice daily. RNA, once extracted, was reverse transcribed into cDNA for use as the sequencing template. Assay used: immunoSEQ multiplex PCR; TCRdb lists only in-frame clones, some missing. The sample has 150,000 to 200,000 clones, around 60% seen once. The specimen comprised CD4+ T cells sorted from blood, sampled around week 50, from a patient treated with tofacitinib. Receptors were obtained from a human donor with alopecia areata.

The CDR3 sequence is CSVQGLGSYEQYF. The CDR3 bases are TGCAGCGTACAGGGATTGGGTTCCTACGAGCAGTACTTC. The chain recombines TRBV29-1 with TRBJ2-7; D possibly corresponds to TRBD1 (6 bases). Germline V gives CDR1 SQVTM, CDR2 ANQGSEA. This CDR3 has 13 residues. Trimming removed 6 bases from V and 1 base from J, with 13 bases in between.

In DNA, the CDR3 is TGTGCCTGGAGTGTAGGGGGTTCCTACAATGAGCAGTTCTTC. Its protein product is CAWSVGGSYNEQFF. The rearrangement joins TRBV30 to TRBJ2-1, with D perhaps TRBD1 (6 bases). CDR1 and CDR2 (germline): GTSNPN, SVGIG (reference sequence). This CDR3 comprises 14 residues. V dropped 0 bases and J dropped 1 base, with 7 bases sitting between them.

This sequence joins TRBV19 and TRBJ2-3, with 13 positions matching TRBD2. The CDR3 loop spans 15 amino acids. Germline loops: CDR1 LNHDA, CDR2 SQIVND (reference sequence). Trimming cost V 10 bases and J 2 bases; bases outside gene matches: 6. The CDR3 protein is CATKTSGGITDTQYF. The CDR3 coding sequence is TGTGCCACCAAGACTAGCGGGGGGATCACAGATACGCAGTATTTT.

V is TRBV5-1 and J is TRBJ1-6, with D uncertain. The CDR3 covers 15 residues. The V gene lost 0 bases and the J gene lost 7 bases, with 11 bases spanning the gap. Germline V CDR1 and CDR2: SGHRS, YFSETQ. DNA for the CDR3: TGCGCCAGCAGCTTGGATGGGCAGCCAAATTCACCCCTCCACTTT. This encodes CASSLDGQPNSPLHF.

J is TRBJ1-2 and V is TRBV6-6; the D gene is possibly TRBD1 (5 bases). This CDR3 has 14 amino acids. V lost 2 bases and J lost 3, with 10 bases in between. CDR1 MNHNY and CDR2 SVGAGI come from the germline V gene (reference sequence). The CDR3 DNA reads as TGTGCCAGCAGTTACCCGCAGGGATACTATGGCTACACCTTC. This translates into CASSYPQGYYGYTF.